These 15 T cell receptor beta chains came from one sample sequenced in a study of tumor-infiltrating lymphocytes in primary liver carcinoma. The authors made TCR beta cDNA from about 500 ng total RNA with a constant-region primer. Slightly modified ARM-PCR with three nested multiplex PCR rounds yielded TCR beta libraries. It was with TRBV1-TRBV30 forward primers and a C-beta reverse primer that the first two PCR rounds were run, at about 10 cycles each. MiXCR, run by TCRdb on the multiplex PCR reads, gives a single entry per CDR3 protein. The sample has about 120,000 distinct CDR3 sequences, around 70% seen once; the top ten hold over 6.5%. It was from approximately 20-30 mg of unsorted bulk tissue that RNA and DNA were co-extracted. Sequenced: tumor-adjacent normal liver tissue. These receptors came from a woman aged 55-70 years with primary liver carcinoma and hepatitis B virus infection.

Remarks on this clonotype: Since no conserved phenylalanine or tryptophan closes the CDR3, a read error is the likely cause. V gene TRBV29-1 combines with J gene TRBJ2-7; D not resolved. The CDR3 length is 12 residues. The V gene's germline CDR1 is SQVTM and CDR2 ANQGSEA. V was trimmed by 0 bases and J by 5 bases, leaving 8 bases between them. The CDR3 spells CSVEDKGHEQYS. The DNA of the CDR3 is TGCAGCGTTGAAGACAAAGGTCACGAGCAGTACTCC.

On this clonotype: The junction and the germline gene differ at one end; a read error may be behind it. V is TRBV11-3 and J is TRBJ2-7; D is undetermined. The CDR3 covers 12 residues. CDR1 and CDR2 (germline): SGHNT, YENEEA. CDR3 residues: CASSLEGNKQYF. The CDR3 region has the DNA TGTGCCAGCAGCTTAGAGGGGAACAAGCAGTACTTT.

On this clonotype: An end of the junction does not agree with germline; a read error may underlie this. This chain connects TRBV5-8 to TRBJ2-4, with TRBD1 as a possible D gene (7 bases). This CDR3 comprises 17 residues. Germline CDR1 reads SGHTS; CDR2 reads YDEGEE. CDR3 bases: TGTGCCAGTAGCCCGGGAGACGGGACAGAGATTCAAAACATTCACTACTTC. Protein sequence: CASSPGDGTEIQNIHYF. The whole variable domain, filled in from reference TRBV5-8 and TRBJ2-4, reads EAGVTQSPTHLIKTRGQQATLRCSPISGHTSVYWYQQALGLGLQFLLWYDEGEERNRGNFPPRFSGRQFPNYSSELNVNALELEDSALYLCASSPGDGTEIQNIHYFGAGTRLSVL.

To note about this clonotype: This clone may be a read error of a much larger clone one base away. The chain combines TRBV5-1 with TRBJ1-1; perhaps TRBD1 as D (6 bases). The CDR3 runs 14 residues. The germline V gene has CDR1 SGHRS and CDR2 YFSETQ. This chain's CDR3 is CPSSRTAMNTEAFF. CDR3 DNA sequence: TGCCCCAGCAGCCGGACAGCCATGAACACTGAAGCTTTCTTT. Full variable domain (missing parts from reference TRBV5-1 and TRBJ1-1): KAGVTQTPRYLIKTRGQQVTLSCSPISGHRSVSWYQQTPGQGLQFLFEYFSETQRNKGNFPGRFSGRQFSNSRSEMNVSTLELGDSALYLCPSSRTAMNTEAFFGQGTRLTVV.

Remarks on this clonotype: This may come from a read error, since a much larger clone is one base off. A read error is likely, as this CDR3 ends without the conserved phenylalanine or tryptophan. V usage is TRBV6-6 and J usage is TRBJ2-2; D not certain. Trimming removed 0 bases at V and 5 bases at J, with 7 bases between. Germline V lookup: CDR1 MNHNY, CDR2 SVGAGI (reference sequence). CDR3 size: 14 residues. In DNA form, the CDR3 reads TGTGCCAGCAGTTACTCCATGGGAACCGGGGAGCTGTTTTCT. Amino acids: CASSYSMGTGELFS.

On this clonotype itself: A single base separates this from a much larger clone, so it may be a read error. This chain links TRBV7-9 with TRBJ2-1; D is uncertain. Germline lookup yields CDR1 SEHNR and CDR2 FQNEAQ (reference sequence). This CDR3 region has 12 residues. The CDR3 DNA follows: TGTGCCAGCAGCTCCCGGTCGGTTGAGCAGTTATTC. It is translated as CASSSRSVEQLF.

Concerning this clonotype itself: An end of the junction does not agree with germline; a read error may underlie this. The chain links TRBV6-1 to TRBJ1-1; no firm D call. CDR3 length: 16 amino acids. Germline assignment: CDR1 MNHNS and CDR2 SASEGT. The CDR3 region is CASSGAEARLDTEAFF. The CDR3 coding sequence is TGTGCTAGCAGTGGAGCGGAGGCGAGGCTGGACACTGAAGCTTTCTTT.

Note on this clonotype: Given the absence of the conserved phenylalanine or tryptophan at the CDR3 end, a read error is likely. The chain has TRBV7-9 and TRBJ2-5; D uncertain. CDR1 is SEHNR, CDR2 FQNEAQ, per germline (reference sequence). Trimming pared 5 bases from V and 3 bases from J, leaving 4 bases between. The CDR3 has 11 residues. The CDR3 sequence: CASSREETQYL. In DNA form, the CDR3 reads TGTGCCAGCAGCCGAGAAGAGACCCAGTACTTA.

The rearrangement joins TRBV11-2 to TRBJ2-3; D could derive from TRBD1 or TRBD2 (5 bases each). The CDR3 runs to 16 residues. The V end was cut by 7 bases, the J end by 4 bases, with 21 bases between. The germline V gene has CDR1 SGHAT and CDR2 FQNNGV. CDR3 nucleotides: TGTGCCAGCAAATCGAGGGGCCCCCGTAGGCCAGATACGCAGTATTTT. This codes for CASKSRGPRRPDTQYF. The whole variable domain, filled in from reference TRBV11-2 and TRBJ2-3, reads EAGVAQSPRYKIIEKRQSVAFWCNPISGHATLYWYQQILGQGPKLLIQFQNNGVVDDSQLPKDRFSAERLKGVDSTLKIQPAKLEDSAVYLCASKSRGPRRPDTQYFGPGTRLTVL.

Remarks on this clonotype: The germline gene is not matched at one end of the junction; a read error may be the cause. The rearrangement joins TRBV6-6 to TRBJ2-5; no clear D. The CDR3 sequence is 15 residues long. Germline V gene data show CDR1 as MNHNY and CDR2 as SVGAGI (reference sequence). CDR3 sequence (DNA): TGTGCTAGCAGTTACTCGCGGACGGTGGGAGAGACCCAGTACTTC. Residues: CASSYSRTVGETQYF.

The genes are TRBV7-9 and TRBJ2-5; 10 bases fit TRBD2. The CDR3 is 16 amino acids. Trimming removed 2 bases from V and 5 bases from J; junction bases left unmatched: 8. Germline V gene sequence: CDR1 SEHNR, CDR2 FQNEAQ (reference sequence). Here the CDR3 DNA reads TGTGCCAGCAGCTTATCTCGGCTAGCGGGAGTGGAGACCCAGTACTTC. Amino acids: CASSLSRLAGVETQYF.

As to this clonotype: A read error may account for a junction end that differs from germline. The chain is built from TRBV6-9 and TRBJ2-3; TRBD2 is a possible D gene (5 bases). The length of the CDR3 is 16 residues. The germline V gene encodes CDR1 MNHGY and CDR2 SVAAGI. The CDR3 region has the DNA TGTGCTAGCAGTTACTCGCTAGCAGATCCGTCAGATGCGCAGTATTTT. Protein sequence: CASSYSLADPSDAQYF.

Concerning this clonotype itself: A much larger clone is a single base away; this may be a read error. The chain has TRBV6-6 and TRBJ2-1, with 9 bases lining up with TRBD1. Germline-derived CDR1 and CDR2 are MNHNY and SVGAGI (reference sequence). The CDR3 spans 15 residues. The CDR3 DNA sequence: TGTGCCCGCAGATTTACAGGGGGCGGCAGAAATGAGCAGTTCTTC. Protein sequence: CARRFTGGGRNEQFF.

This clonotype was observed a handful of times. The chain couples TRBV30 to TRBJ1-5, with no clear D. Trimming shortened V by 0 bases and J by 1 base, and 7 bases separated the two germline ends. CDR1 and CDR2 (germline): GTSNPN, SVGIG (reference sequence). CDR3 size: 14 residues. The CDR3 sequence is CAWSVSGSNQPQHF. CDR3 DNA: TGTGCCTGGAGTGTGTCGGGGAGCAATCAGCCCCAGCATTTT.

Ten or more counts support this clonotype. The chain joins TRBV29-1 to TRBJ2-3, with D perhaps assigned TRBD1 or TRBD2 (5 bases each). This CDR3 is built from 14 residues. Trimming left V 4 bases short and J 6 bases short, with 17 bases between. Germline CDR1 and CDR2: SQVTM and ANQGSEA. The CDR3, as DNA: TGCAGCGTTGTGGGGGATGGAGTGAGTGATACGCAGTATTTT. Protein product: CSVVGDGVSDTQYF.